This TCR beta chain is from a study of T cell repertoires in cytomegalovirus infection. From the reads, TCRdb called clonotypes with MiXCR, one entry per CDR3 protein. The sample has some 390,000 distinct CDR3 sequences; around a sixth are singletons. The CDR3 contains 17 residues. V shed 0 bases and J shed 1 base, with 16 bases lying between them. Germline CDR1 reads SGHVS; CDR2 reads FQNEAQ. Study-level findings and limits: Dominating the ex vivo response were TCR beta clonotypes that were CMV-specific and HLA-C-restricted.

This clonotype has a count of ten or more. The target antigen is unknown. Sequenced material: PBMCs. The TCR comes from a human donor in good health (CMV status not recorded). Some clones in this sample may be carry-over from other donors' samples. The chain couples TRBV7-8 to TRBJ2-7; D gene ambiguous. The CDR3 DNA follows: TGTGCCAGCAGCTTAGCTTGGGCCAGGTCTGAGTCCTACGAGCAGTACTTC. Its translation: CASSLAWARSESYEQYF.